The clone carrying this T cell receptor beta chain was recorded only once. The sample originates from a study of T-cell memory formation after mild COVID-19. Study as a whole: Clustering of TCRs was largely donor specific.

MiXCR, run by TCRdb on the 5' RACE reads, gives a single entry per CDR3 protein. The table has around 100,000 distinct CDR3 sequences, about 24% seen once; the top ten hold about 42%. The material sequenced was PBMCs or a T cell subset sorted from them (not recorded which). The sequence was obtained from a man between 18 and 35 years old who had mild COVID-19 (a few samples of this study predate the infection). Cell type and time point are not known.

The CDR3 region is CASSPLTSVSTDTQYF. In DNA, the CDR3 is TGTGCCAGCAGCCCATTGACTAGCGTAAGCACAGATACGCAGTATTTT. V is TRBV7-3 and J is TRBJ2-3; TRBD2 aligns across 8 bases. J lost 0 bases, V lost 5 bases, and 7 bases had no gene match. The CDR3 loop spans 16 amino acids. Germline values: CDR1 SGHTA, CDR2 FQGTGA.